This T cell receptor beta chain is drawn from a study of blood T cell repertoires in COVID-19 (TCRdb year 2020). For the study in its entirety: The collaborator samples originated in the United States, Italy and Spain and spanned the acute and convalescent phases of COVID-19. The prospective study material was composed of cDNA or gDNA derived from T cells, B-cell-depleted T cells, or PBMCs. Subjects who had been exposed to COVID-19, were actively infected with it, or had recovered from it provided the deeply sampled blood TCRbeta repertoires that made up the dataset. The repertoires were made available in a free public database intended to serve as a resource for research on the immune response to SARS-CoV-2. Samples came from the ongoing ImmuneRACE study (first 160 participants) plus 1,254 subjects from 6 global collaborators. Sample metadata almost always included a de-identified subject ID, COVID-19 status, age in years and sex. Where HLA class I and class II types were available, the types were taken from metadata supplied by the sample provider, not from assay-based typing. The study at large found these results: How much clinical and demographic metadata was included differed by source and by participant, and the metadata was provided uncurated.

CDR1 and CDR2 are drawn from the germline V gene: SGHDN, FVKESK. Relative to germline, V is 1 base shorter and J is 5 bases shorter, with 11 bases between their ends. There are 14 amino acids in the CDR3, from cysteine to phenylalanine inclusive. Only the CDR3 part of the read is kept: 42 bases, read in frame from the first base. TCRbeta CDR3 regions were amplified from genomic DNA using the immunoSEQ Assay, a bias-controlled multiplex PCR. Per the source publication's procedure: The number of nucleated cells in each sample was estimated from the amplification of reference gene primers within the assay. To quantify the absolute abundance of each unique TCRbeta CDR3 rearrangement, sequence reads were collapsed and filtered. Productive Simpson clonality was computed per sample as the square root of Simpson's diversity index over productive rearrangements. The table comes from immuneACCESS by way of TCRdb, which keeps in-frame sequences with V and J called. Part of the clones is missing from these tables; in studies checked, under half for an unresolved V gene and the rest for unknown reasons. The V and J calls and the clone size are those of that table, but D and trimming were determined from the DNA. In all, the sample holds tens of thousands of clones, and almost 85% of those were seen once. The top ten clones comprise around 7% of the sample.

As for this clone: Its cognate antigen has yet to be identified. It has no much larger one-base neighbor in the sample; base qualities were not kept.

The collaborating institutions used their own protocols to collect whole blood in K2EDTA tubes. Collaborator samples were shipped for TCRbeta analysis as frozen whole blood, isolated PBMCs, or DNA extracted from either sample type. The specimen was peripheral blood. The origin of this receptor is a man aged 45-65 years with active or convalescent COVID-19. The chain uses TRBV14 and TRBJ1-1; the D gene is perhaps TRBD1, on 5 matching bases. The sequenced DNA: TGTGCCAGCAGCCAAGTCCCTGGGGGGACTGAAGCTTTCTTT. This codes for CASSQVPGGTEAFF. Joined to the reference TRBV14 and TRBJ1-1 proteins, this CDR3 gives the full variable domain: EAGVTQFPSHSVIEKGQTVTLRCDPISGHDNLYWYRRVMGKEIKFLLHFVKESKQDESGMPNNRFLAERTGGTYSTLKVQPAELEDSGVYFCASSQVPGGTEAFFGQGTRLTVV.